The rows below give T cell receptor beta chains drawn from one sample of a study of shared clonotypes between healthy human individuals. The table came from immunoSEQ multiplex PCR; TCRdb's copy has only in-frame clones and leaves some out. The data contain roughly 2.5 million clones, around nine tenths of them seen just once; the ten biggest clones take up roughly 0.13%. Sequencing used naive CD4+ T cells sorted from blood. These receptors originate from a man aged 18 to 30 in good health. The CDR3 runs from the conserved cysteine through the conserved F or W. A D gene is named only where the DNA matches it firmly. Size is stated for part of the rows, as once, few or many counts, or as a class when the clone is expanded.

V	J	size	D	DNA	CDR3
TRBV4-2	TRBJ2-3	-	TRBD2	TGTGCCAGCAGCCAAGGGGCAAGCGGGGGATGGCCAGATACGCAGTATTTT	CASSQGASGGWPDTQYF
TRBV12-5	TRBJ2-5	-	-	TGTGCTAGTGCCTCGGGGTGGGGGGAGACCCAGTACTTC	CASASGWGETQYF
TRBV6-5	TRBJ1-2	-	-	TGTGCCAGCAGTAAACAGGGTATCTATGGCTACACCTTC	CASSKQGIYGYTF
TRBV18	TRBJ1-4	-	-	TGTGCCAGCTCACCACCGGGGGGCAATGAAAAACTGTTTTTT	CASSPPGGNEKLFF
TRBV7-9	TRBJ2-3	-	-	TGTGCCAGCAGCTCCCACATCGGGACTCTCCCCGATACGCAGTATTTT	CASSSHIGTLPDTQYF
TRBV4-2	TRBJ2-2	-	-	TGTGCCAGCAGCCAAGAAGCGGATAGAAACACCGGGGAGCTGTTTTTT	CASSQEADRNTGELFF
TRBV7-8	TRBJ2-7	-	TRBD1	TGTGCCAGCAGCCTCCGGGACAGCTCCTACGAGCAGTACTTC	CASSLRDSSYEQYF
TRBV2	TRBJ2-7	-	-	TGTGCCAGCAGGGACAGAATAAGGAGCGAGCAGTACTTC	CASRDRIRSEQYF
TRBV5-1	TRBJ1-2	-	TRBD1	TGCGCCAGCAGCTTGGTACAGGGGGAGGATGGCTACACCTTC	CASSLVQGEDGYTF
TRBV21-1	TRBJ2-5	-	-	TGTGCCAGCAGCAAGCGGGGGCAAGAGACCCAGTACTTC	CASSKRGQETQYF
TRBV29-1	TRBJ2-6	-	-	TGCAGCGTGCGGGGAGTGGGGAGCTCTGGGGCCAACGTCCTGACTTTC	CSVRGVGSSGANVLTF
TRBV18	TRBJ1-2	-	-	TGTGCCAGCTCACCCCAGGATAACTATGGCTACACCTTC	CASSPQDNYGYTF
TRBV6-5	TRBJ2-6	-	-	TGTGCCAGCAGTTTTCAGGGGGGGGCCAACGTCCTGACTTTC	CASSFQGGANVLTF
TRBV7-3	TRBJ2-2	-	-	TGTGCCAGCAGCCCCACTCAGGGGGGAAACACCGGGGAGCTGTTTTTT	CASSPTQGGNTGELFF
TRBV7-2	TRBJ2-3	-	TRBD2	TGTGCCAGCAGCTTAGCGGCGGGAGGGGGGGATACGCAGTATTTT	CASSLAAGGGDTQYF
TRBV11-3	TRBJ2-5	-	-	TGTGCCAGCAGCCAGGGGTCGGAGACCCAGTACTTC	CASSQGSETQYF
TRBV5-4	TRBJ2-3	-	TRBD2	TGTGCCAGCAGCTCTAGGAGCGGGAGTGGTACAGATACGCAGTATTTT	CASSSRSGSGTDTQYF
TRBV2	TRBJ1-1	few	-	TGTGCCAGCGACGGTTCCGCTGAAGCTTTCTTT	CASDGSAEAFF
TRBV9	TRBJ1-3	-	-	TGTGCCAGCAGCGTAGGGACAGCTGGAAACACCATATATTTT	CASSVGTAGNTIYF
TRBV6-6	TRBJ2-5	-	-	TGTGCCAGCAGCCGAAGGGGGGGAGAGACCCAGTACTTC	CASSRRGGETQYF
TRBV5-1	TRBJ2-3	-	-	TGCGCCAGCAAGTATACCGGTTTCTCAGATACGCAGTATTTT	CASKYTGFSDTQYF
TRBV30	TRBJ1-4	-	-	TGTGCCTGGAGTGTAAGGCTGGGCTTAGGTTATGAAAAACTGTTTTTT	CAWSVRLGLGYEKLFF